The clone carrying this T cell receptor (beta chain) has more than one count but fewer than ten. No antigen is known for it. The CDR3 spans 17 residues. V gave up 0 bases and J gave up 2 bases; unmatched junction bases: 8. Per the germline V gene, CDR1 is SGHDT and CDR2 is YYEEEE. This specimen belongs to a study of T cells in Graves' hyperthyroidism and ophthalmopathy. Criteria for exclusion of patients were uncontrolled infection, other autoimmune disease, pregnancy or lactation. PBMCs came from over 8.5 ml fresh peripheral blood. Researchers amplified the TCR beta CDR3 regions from RNA transcripts. Carried out on the TCR CDR3, a first-round RT-PCR used the HTBI primer set. TCRdb fed the multiplex PCR reads into MiXCR, producing one record per CDR3 protein. The data hold hundreds of thousands of distinct CDR3 sequences, with over 11% observed a single time. General study findings and limits: Blood also held most thyroid clonotypes expanded beyond 0.001.

The sequenced material came from blood. The rearrangement uses TRBV5-6 and TRBJ2-3; TRBD1 matches 8 bases. The clonotype originates from a woman between 25 and 40 years old with Graves' hyperthyroidism. The CDR3, as DNA: TGTGCCAGCAGCTTGGAGGGGCGCAGGGGGCACACAGATACGCAGTATTTT. It encodes CASSLEGRRGHTDTQYF.